The 5 T cell receptor beta chains in this list originate from one sample, sequenced in a study of tumor-infiltrating lymphocytes in localized non-small cell lung cancer. Some clones are missing from TCRdb's copy, which holds only in-frame ones; the method was immunoSEQ multiplex PCR. The sample consists of approximately 17,000 clones, approximately 73% of them appearing once. The material sequenced was lung tumor tissue. The receptors derive from a human donor with non-small cell lung cancer.

The rearrangement links TRBV27 to TRBJ1-1; D not resolved. Trimming left V 4 bases short and J 5 bases short, with 5 bases between. The CDR3 sequence is 11 residues long. The germline V gene encodes CDR1 MNHEY and CDR2 SMNVEV (reference sequence). The chain's CDR3 is CASSSRTEAFF. CDR3 bases: TGTGCCAGCAGTTCCAGGACTGAAGCTTTCTTT.

The chain recombines TRBV2 with TRBJ2-7; TRBD1 aligns across 10 bases. CDR1 and CDR2 from the germline V gene are SNHLY and FYNNEI. Trimming removed 5 bases from V and 4 bases from J; junction bases left unmatched: 11. The length of the CDR3 is 16 residues. CDR3 nucleotides: TGTGCCAGCAGTTACACCGGGACAGGGGCGAGTTACGAGCAGTACTTC. Translating gives CASSYTGTGASYEQYF.

The rearrangement joins TRBV11-2 to TRBJ1-1; perhaps TRBD1 as D (5 bases). Germline loops: CDR1 SGHAT, CDR2 FQNNGV. V lost 4 bases to trimming and J lost 1 base, with 19 bases between them. CDR3 length: 17 residues. CDR3 nucleotides: TGTGCCAGCAGCTCTGGCGGTTTTCAGGGAAAGAACACTGAAGCTTTCTTT. Its protein product is CASSSGGFQGKNTEAFF. Full variable domain (missing parts from reference TRBV11-2 and TRBJ1-1): EAGVAQSPRYKIIEKRQSVAFWCNPISGHATLYWYQQILGQGPKLLIQFQNNGVVDDSQLPKDRFSAERLKGVDSTLKIQPAKLEDSAVYLCASSSGGFQGKNTEAFFGQGTRLTVV.

This sequence joins TRBV18 and TRBJ1-1; no reliable D call. V was cut by 3 bases and J by 1 base, with 9 bases left in between. There are 14 residues in the CDR3. Germline V gives CDR1 KGHSH, CDR2 LQKENI. The CDR3 loop reads CASSPNLGNTEAFF. The CDR3 DNA is TGTGCCAGCTCACCCAACCTCGGGAACACTGAAGCTTTCTTT.

This clone was seen only a few times. One junction end disagrees with the germline gene, perhaps due to a read error. J is TRBJ2-6 and V is TRBV7-7; maybe TRBD1 (5 bases). Germline V gene data show CDR1 as SSHAT and CDR2 as FNYEAQ (reference sequence). The CDR3 is made up of 15 amino acids. In DNA, the CDR3 is TGTGCTAGCAGCTCTCCAGGGACTGGGGCCAACGTCCTGACTTTC. Its translation: CASSSPGTGANVLTF.